The present T cell receptor (beta chain) was sequenced within a study of CD4 T cells in relation to SARS-CoV-2 and coronaviruses. Study-level background: ViraFEST: approximately 10-day antigen culture of PBMCs, then TCR beta CDR3 sequencing. The restricting HLA molecule for shared crossreactive spike epitopes was mapped. No peptide or an HIV-1 Nef peptide pool served as negative control.

On this clone: As yet, its antigen is unknown.

The table came from immunoSEQ multiplex PCR; TCRdb's copy has only in-frame clones and leaves some out. Of around 24,000 clones detected, 70% to 80% appear once; the ten largest clones hold 15% to 20%. Before the COVID-19 pandemic, during about 2010-2018, CD4+ T cells were taken from unexposed donors. CD4+ T cells were isolated from the cells after less than 13 days of culture. Findings of the study overall: Around 60% of donors had memory CD4+ clonotypes crossrecognizing SARS-CoV-2 and common cold coronavirus spike.

The source material was CD4+ T cells from PBMCs, cultured in vitro. This TCR was recovered from a human donor in good health.

The CDR3 loop reads CASSVDREGNEKLFF. The DNA of the CDR3 is TGCGCCAGCAGCGTAGACAGGGAAGGGAATGAAAAACTGTTTTTT. The genes are TRBV5-1 and TRBJ1-4; TRBD1 aligns across 7 bases. The CDR3 loop spans 15 amino acids. Losses at the gene ends were 4 bases for V and 5 bases for J; bases not matched to a gene: 8. CDR1 is SGHRS and CDR2 is YFSETQ in the germline V gene.